The 32 T cell receptor beta chains listed next were all sequenced from one sample in a study of cytomegalovirus exposure and HLA in healthy donors. Amplification used 60 Vbeta primers and 13 Jbeta primers. Clones were sequenced by immunoSEQ multiplex PCR, and TCRdb holds only the in-frame ones, with some missing. This table holds approximately 58,000 clones. Sequencing used PBMCs. The source is a man in his late teens or twenties in good health and CMV-seropositive.

This sequence joins TRBV14 and TRBJ2-2, with a weak D call TRBD1 (5 bases). V shed 2 bases and J shed 4 bases, with 11 bases lying between them. This CDR3 contains 15 residues. Germline V gene data show CDR1 as SGHDN and CDR2 as FVKESK. CDR3 residues: CASSQWQGITGELFF. The DNA of the CDR3 is TGTGCCAGCAGCCAATGGCAGGGAATCACCGGGGAGCTGTTTTTT.

The chain couples TRBV5-1 to TRBJ1-4, with 8 bases identical to TRBD1. The CDR3 contains 16 residues. Per germline, CDR1 SGHRS and CDR2 YFSETQ. J was trimmed by 7 bases and V by 0 bases; bases with no gene match: 8. The CDR3 protein is CASSLAVGQGTEKLFF. Here the CDR3 DNA reads TGCGCCAGCAGCTTGGCCGTTGGACAGGGAACTGAAAAACTGTTTTTT. The full variable domain, completed using reference TRBV5-1 and TRBJ1-4, is KAGVTQTPRYLIKTRGQQVTLSCSPISGHRSVSWYQQTPGQGLQFLFEYFSETQRNKGNFPGRFSGRQFSNSRSEMNVSTLELGDSALYLCASSLAVGQGTEKLFFGSGTQLSVL.

The gene calls are TRBV25-1 and TRBJ1-1, with TRBD1 matching over 10 bases. Germline CDR1 reads MGHDK; CDR2 reads SYGVNS. The CDR3 totals 13 residues. Germline trimming cut 6 bases from V and 6 bases from J; bases unmatched to any gene: 4. The CDR3 nucleotides read TGTGCCAGCAGAGGACAGGGGGTCTCTGAAGCTTTCTTT. Translated: CASRGQGVSEAFF.

The chain uses TRBV7-3 and TRBJ2-2; 14 nucleotides align to TRBD2. CDR1 and CDR2 (germline): SGHTA, FQGTGA. The CDR3 has 15 residues. V lost 4 bases to trimming and J lost 5 bases; unmatched junction nucleotides: 0. CDR3 bases: TGTGCCAGCAGCTGGACTAGCGGGAGGACCGGGGAGCTGTTTTTT. Translation gives CASSWTSGRTGELFF.

V is TRBV5-4 and J is TRBJ2-3; 10 bases are a match to TRBD2. The CDR3 has 17 residues. Germline V gene data show CDR1 as SGHNT and CDR2 as YYREEE (reference sequence). V was pared by 4 bases and J by 0 bases, with 8 bases of the junction left unmatched. The CDR3 loop is CASSPMIAGGSTDTQYF. The CDR3 DNA sequence: TGTGCCAGCAGCCCCATGATAGCGGGAGGTAGCACAGATACGCAGTATTTT.

This rearrangement joins TRBV20-1 to TRBJ1-1; the D gene is possibly TRBD1 (5 bases). Germline V gene sequence: CDR1 DFQATT, CDR2 SNEGSKA (reference sequence). V shed 6 bases and J shed 4 bases, with 9 bases lying between them. This CDR3 has 11 amino acids. The CDR3 loop is CSALDSTEAFF. For the CDR3, the DNA is TGCAGTGCCTTAGACAGCACTGAAGCTTTCTTT.

The chain joins TRBV18 to TRBJ2-7; TRBD2 matches at 8 bases. Germline CDR1 is KGHSH and CDR2 is LQKENI. Losses at the gene ends were 3 bases for V and 5 bases for J; bases not matched to a gene: 9. The CDR3 covers 15 residues. The CDR3 loop reads CASSPSAGAENEQYF. For the CDR3, the DNA is TGTGCCAGCTCACCGTCAGCGGGAGCGGAGAACGAGCAGTACTTC.

The gene calls are TRBV7-3 and TRBJ2-5, with D possibly being TRBD1 (6 bases). V lost 5 bases, J lost 2 bases, and 12 bases lay in between. The CDR3 consists of 14 residues. Germline values: CDR1 SGHTA, CDR2 FQGTGA. The CDR3 region has the DNA TGTGCCAGCAGCCCGTACAGGGTACAAGAGACCCAGTACTTC. Its translation is CASSPYRVQETQYF.

The chain uses TRBV12-5 and TRBJ2-1; perhaps TRBD2 as D (5 bases). This CDR3 has 18 residues. The ends were cut back, 7 bases at V and 4 bases at J, with 26 bases in the middle. Germline values: CDR1 LGHNT, CDR2 FRNRAP. This chain's CDR3 is CASAQLVAESLLYNEQFF. The CDR3 nucleotides are TGTGCTAGTGCCCAACTAGTCGCGGAGTCCCTACTTTACAATGAGCAGTTCTTC.

This chain connects TRBV28 to TRBJ2-5; 9 bases match TRBD2. TRBJ2-7 explains the end of the DNA better; the J call may be wrong. Per germline, CDR1 MDHEN and CDR2 SYDVKM. There are 15 residues in the CDR3. CDR3 sequence (DNA): TGTGCCAGCAGTTCCCCGGGACTAGCCACCTACGAGCAGTACTTC. Its protein product is CASSSPGLATYEQYF.

In DNA, the CDR3 is TGTGCCACCAGCAGAGATGCTGGACAGCCCTATGGCTACACCTTC. This translates into CATSRDAGQPYGYTF. The chain joins TRBV15 to TRBJ1-2, with D possibly TRBD1 on 6 matching bases. Trimming cost V 0 bases and J 4 bases, with 12 bases left between them. This CDR3 spans 15 amino acids. In germline, CDR1 is LNHNV, CDR2 YYDKDF (reference sequence).

This rearrangement joins TRBV7-2 to TRBJ1-2; no reliable D call. V lost 1 base and J 4 bases, leaving 7 bases between the germline ends. CDR3 length: 13 residues. Germline V CDR1 and CDR2: SGHTA, FQGNSA. The CDR3 nucleotides are TGTGCCAGCAGCTTAGGGCAGGTCTATGGCTACACCTTC. Encoded protein: CASSLGQVYGYTF.

The CDR3 loop reads CASSVRGSTDTQYF. As DNA, the CDR3 is TGTGCCAGCAGCGTACGGGGTAGCACAGATACGCAGTATTTT. The chain is built from TRBV9 and TRBJ2-3; possibly TRBD2 for D (5 bases). CDR1 and CDR2 from the germline V gene are SGDLS and YYNGEE. This CDR3 spans 14 amino acids. V was shortened by 1 base and J by 0 bases, with 6 bases between the two germline ends.

V gene TRBV7-8 combines with J gene TRBJ1-3; the D gene is possibly TRBD1 (6 bases). The V gene's germline CDR1 is SGHVS and CDR2 FQNEAQ. The CDR3 spans 16 residues. V lost 2 bases, J lost 4 bases, and 15 bases lay in between. The CDR3 DNA sequence: TGTGCCAGCAGCTTATCGAGTCACAGGGAGGGAAACACCATATATTTT. It yields the protein CASSLSSHREGNTIYF.

This chain joins TRBV5-4 and TRBJ2-2, with a possible D match to TRBD1 (6 bases). This CDR3 region has 14 residues. Germline CDR1 and CDR2: SGHNT and YYREEE (reference sequence). Trimming cost V 2 bases and J 3 bases, with 8 bases left between them. The CDR3 DNA reads as TGTGCCAGCAGCTTCCCAGGGGACACCGGGGAGCTGTTTTTT. Its translation: CASSFPGDTGELFF. The entire variable domain, with the rest obtained from reference TRBV5-4 and TRBJ2-2, is as follows: ETGVTQSPTHLIKTRGQQVTLRCSSQSGHNTVSWYQQALGQGPQFIFQYYREEENGRGNFPPRFSGLQFPNYSSELNVNALELDDSALYLCASSFPGDTGELFFGEGSRLTVL.

The chain joins TRBV18 to TRBJ2-3, with TRBD2 as a possible D gene (6 bases). There are 16 residues in the CDR3. CDR1 and CDR2 from the germline V gene are KGHSH and LQKENI. With 3 bases removed from V and 5 bases from J, the gap between germline ends came to 18 bases. The CDR3 DNA reads as TGTGCCAGCTCACCCACCGGCGGCGGGATAGGAGATACGCAGTATTTT. Translated: CASSPTGGGIGDTQYF.

J is TRBJ2-1 and V is TRBV21-1; no DNA check was done on the table's D call, TRBD2. TRBV21-1 is a pseudogene locus. CDR3 size: 19 residues. This CDR3 reads CASSTRKAHASTNDNEQFF. In DNA, the CDR3 is TGTGCCAGCAGCACCCGAAAAGCCCACGCTAGCACGAACGACAATGAGCAGTTCTTC.

The V call is TRBV29-1, the J call TRBJ2-7, with 12 bases identical to TRBD2. The CDR3 is 16 residues long. The germline V gene has CDR1 SQVTM and CDR2 ANQGSEA. J was trimmed by 0 bases and V by 3 bases; bases with no gene match: 6. This CDR3 is CSVEGMTSGSSYEQYF. In DNA, the CDR3 is TGCAGCGTTGAGGGGATGACTAGCGGGAGCTCCTACGAGCAGTACTTC.

The rearrangement links TRBV6-5 to TRBJ2-1, with 10 bases matching TRBD2. Germline V CDR1 and CDR2: MNHEY, SVGAGI. There are 15 residues in the CDR3. With V trimmed by 2 bases and J by 7 bases, 5 bases remained unmatched. The CDR3 is CASSYQVSGRNEQFF. The CDR3 DNA reads TGTGCCAGCAGTTACCAGGTTAGCGGGAGGAATGAGCAGTTCTTC.

This chain connects TRBV30 to TRBJ1-3; no firm D call. This CDR3 is 14 amino acids long. The V gene's germline CDR1 is GTSNPN and CDR2 SVGIG (reference sequence). V lost 0 bases, J lost 4 bases, and 10 bases lay in between. The DNA of the CDR3 is TGTGCCTGGAGTGTACCCGGGTGGGGAAACACCATATATTTT. It specifies CAWSVPGWGNTIYF. The full variable domain, completed using reference TRBV30 and TRBJ1-3, is SQTIHQWPATLVQPVGSPLSLECTVEGTSNPNLYWYRQAAGRGLQLLFYSVGIGQISSEVPQNLSASRPQDRQFILSSKKLLLSDSGFYLCAWSVPGWGNTIYFGEGSWLTVV.

The chain joins TRBV7-8 to TRBJ1-1; the D gene is possibly TRBD1 (5 bases). The CDR3 spans 14 residues. Germline CDR1 reads SGHVS; CDR2 reads FQNEAQ. Trimming cost V 7 bases and J 5 bases, with 17 bases left between them. DNA for the CDR3: TGTGCCAGCAACCCGACCGGGGGTGAAACTGAAGCTTTCTTT. Translated: CASNPTGGETEAFF.

This chain links TRBV5-1 with TRBJ1-2; D not certain. Germline-derived CDR1 and CDR2 are SGHRS and YFSETQ. The CDR3 runs to 16 residues. Trimming shortened V by 1 base and J by 1 base, and 14 bases separated the two germline ends. CDR3 nucleotides: TGCGCCAGCAGCTTGAGGATCGGTCGAGGTAACTATGGCTACACCTTC. It is translated as CASSLRIGRGNYGYTF.

This sequence joins TRBV18 and TRBJ1-1; D is unclear. This CDR3 region has 14 residues. The V end was cut by 4 bases, the J end by 1 base, with 10 bases between. Germline V gives CDR1 KGHSH, CDR2 LQKENI. CDR3 sequence reads: CASSRQSGNTEAFF. DNA of the CDR3: TGTGCCAGCTCACGTCAATCAGGGAACACTGAAGCTTTCTTT. Full variable domain (missing parts from reference TRBV18 and TRBJ1-1): NAGVMQNPRHLVRRRGQEARLRCSPMKGHSHVYWYRQLPEEGLKFMVYLQKENIIDESGMPKERFSAEFPKEGPSILRIQQVVRGDSAAYFCASSRQSGNTEAFFGQGTRLTVV.

The J gene is TRBJ1-2, the V gene TRBV27; 11 bases map to TRBD1. The CDR3 has 14 amino acids. With 5 bases clipped from V and 4 bases from J, the junction kept 3 bases outside the gene matches. In germline, CDR1 is MNHEY, CDR2 SMNVEV (reference sequence). In nucleotides, the CDR3 is TGTGCCAGCAGTCTGGGACAGGGGGTCTATGGCTACACCTTC. This sequence encodes CASSLGQGVYGYTF.

The chain employs TRBV5-4 and TRBJ1-2, with 7 bases identical to TRBD1. The germline CDR1 and CDR2 sequences are SGHNT and YYREEE (reference sequence). J gave up 7 bases and V 5 bases, and 8 bases lay outside the gene matches. This CDR3 contains 13 residues. The CDR3 region is CASRLDRAAGYTF. For the CDR3, the DNA is TGTGCCAGCAGACTTGACAGGGCGGCTGGCTACACCTTC.

The V and J genes are TRBV10-1 and TRBJ1-2, with D unresolved. Per germline, CDR1 WNHNN and CDR2 SYGVQD (reference sequence). The length of the CDR3 is 13 residues. V was trimmed by 3 bases and J by 4 bases, leaving 9 bases between them. The CDR3 here is CASSEDPGYGYTF. CDR3 nucleotide sequence: TGCGCCAGCAGTGAAGACCCGGGCTATGGCTACACCTTC.

This sequence joins TRBV6-5 and TRBJ1-2; D perhaps matches TRBD1 (6 bases). The germline V gene has CDR1 MNHEY and CDR2 SVGAGI. This CDR3 has 15 amino acids. Trimming removed 0 bases from V and 6 bases from J, with 14 bases in between. CDR3: CASSYSGGRDDGYTF. DNA of the CDR3: TGTGCCAGCAGTTACTCGGGGGGGCGCGATGATGGCTACACCTTC.

The rearrangement links TRBV18 to TRBJ2-4; D may be TRBD2 (6 bases). The CDR3 spans 14 residues. The V gene's germline CDR1 is KGHSH and CDR2 LQKENI. Trimming stripped 0 bases from V and 7 bases from J, with 10 bases between. The CDR3 loop reads CASSPPSGVNIQYF. The CDR3 region has the DNA TGTGCCAGCTCACCACCGTCGGGAGTTAACATTCAGTACTTC.

The rearrangement links TRBV18 to TRBJ1-5; tentative D call: TRBD1 (5 bases). Trimming shortened V by 3 bases and J by 6 bases, and 6 bases separated the two germline ends. Germline CDR1 KGHSH, CDR2 LQKENI. The CDR3 loop spans 12 amino acids. CDR3 DNA sequence: TGTGCCAGCTCACCGGGGGGTCAGCCCCAGCATTTT. It translates to CASSPGGQPQHF.

This sequence joins TRBV30 and TRBJ1-1; 7 bases align to TRBD1. The V gene end was trimmed by 2 bases and the J gene end by 1 base; junction bases not matched to a gene: 7. The germline gives CDR1 GTSNPN, CDR2 SVGIG (reference sequence). The CDR3 is 15 residues long. The CDR3 protein is CAWSSRGVGNTEAFF. DNA for the CDR3: TGTGCCTGGAGTTCCAGGGGGGTTGGGAACACTGAAGCTTTCTTT.

The chain links TRBV27 to TRBJ2-3, with a tentative D call TRBD1 (6 bases). Germline loops: CDR1 MNHEY, CDR2 SMNVEV (reference sequence). V was pared by 5 bases and J by 1 base, with 13 bases between. This CDR3 region has 15 residues. CDR3 region: CASSLGTRGTDTQYF. The CDR3 DNA sequence: TGTGCCAGCAGTCTAGGGACAAGAGGCACAGATACGCAGTATTTT.

This chain links TRBV28 with TRBJ2-3; D call uncertain. This CDR3 contains 12 residues. CDR1 MDHEN and CDR2 SYDVKM come from the germline V gene. Trimming removed 5 bases from V and 5 bases from J, with 8 bases in between. The CDR3 sequence is CASSLRLDTQYF. CDR3 nucleotides: TGTGCCAGCAGTCTCCGACTAGATACGCAGTATTTT.